The next 2 T cell receptor beta chains were all read from a single sample in a study of blood T cell repertoires in COVID-19 (dated by TCRdb to between 2020 and 2021). Library construction relied on the immunoSEQ multiplex PCR assay. TCRdb re-hosts the immuneACCESS table, in-frame sequences only. Its copies lack some clones; in the studies checked, an unresolved V gene accounts for under half of them, and the cause for the rest is not known. Within this sample are 150,000 to 200,000 clones, with 70% to 90% of them counted one time only. Roughly 11% of the sample belongs to the ten largest clones. Sequenced material: peripheral blood. The receptors were sampled from an older woman with COVID-19, enrolled during active disease.

The chain is built from TRBV19 and TRBJ1-3; D remains unclear. CDR3 length: 15 residues. Germline V gene sequence: CDR1 LNHDA, CDR2 SQIVND (reference sequence). V was trimmed by 9 bases and J by 0 bases, leaving 15 bases between them. The CDR3 coding sequence is TGTGCCAGCGACACTGGGAGCGGCTCTGGAAACACCATATATTTT. Protein product: CASDTGSGSGNTIYF.

The chain links TRBV6-1 to TRBJ2-3, with D uncertain. Between the trimmed V and J ends, which lost 3 bases and 6 bases, there was a span of 7 bases. Germline V CDR1 and CDR2: MNHNS, SASEGT. This CDR3 region has 12 residues. DNA of the CDR3: TGTGCCAGCAGTGATTGGGCGGATACGCAGTATTTT. Amino acids: CASSDWADTQYF.